A selection of T cell receptor beta chains follows, all from one sample in a study of cytomegalovirus exposure and HLA in healthy donors. TCRdb's table, derived via immunoSEQ multiplex PCR, lists solely in-frame clones and lacks some. The sample lists fewer than 250,000 clones, about 82% occurring once. The sample consisted of PBMCs. These receptors originate from a man younger than 45 in good health and CMV-seronegative. Each CDR3 is given with its conserved first and last residue. D genes are given only for firm matches. Size values are once, few and many counts, or a class for expanded clones, and some rows have none.

j_call | clone_size | d_call | v_call | cdr3_aa | cdr3_nt
TRBJ1-2 | - | TRBD1 | TRBV6-1 | CASTWDRINYGYTF | TGTGCCAGCACCTGGGACAGAATTAACTATGGCTACACCTTC
TRBJ1-2 | - | - | TRBV28 | CASQQGVYGYTF | TGTGCCAGTCAACAGGGAGTCTACGGCTACACCTTC
TRBJ2-2 | - | - | TRBV18 | CASTANTGELFF | TGTGCCAGCACAGCGAACACCGGGGAGCTGTTTTTT
TRBJ2-7 | - | - | TRBV4-1 | CASSPLGHSYEQYF | TGCGCCAGCAGCCCCTTGGGGCACTCCTACGAGCAGTACTTC
TRBJ2-3 | - | TRBD1 | TRBV9 | CARWTGGGDTQYF | TGTGCCAGGTGGACAGGGGGCGGGGATACGCAGTATTTT
TRBJ1-5 | once | TRBD1 | TRBV19 | CASSFPTGNSNQPQHF | TGTGCCAGTAGTTTCCCGACAGGGAATAGCAATCAGCCCCAGCATTTT
TRBJ1-2 | - | - | TRBV28 | CASSFSGGGYTF | TGTGCCAGCAGTTTCTCTGGGGGGGGCTACACCTTC
TRBJ1-2 | once | - | TRBV5-6 | CASSLSREGFGYTF | TGTGCCAGCAGCTTATCCAGGGAAGGATTTGGCTACACCTTC
TRBJ1-2 | - | - | TRBV13 | CASSYQTGGENYTF | TGTGCCAGCAGCTACCAAACAGGCGGGGAAAACTACACCTTC
TRBJ2-7 | once | TRBD1 | TRBV19 | CASIYIGDREIYEQYF | TGTGCCAGTATCTATATAGGGGACAGGGAGATCTACGAGCAGTACTTC
TRBJ1-2 | few | - | TRBV28 | CASSLWGAGLKGYTF | TGTGCCAGCAGTTTATGGGGGGCTGGATTGAAGGGCTACACCTTC
TRBJ2-2 | - | TRBD1 | TRBV5-1 | CASGQTGKNGELFF | TGCGCCAGCGGACAGACAGGGAAAAACGGGGAGCTGTTTTTT
TRBJ1-6 | few | TRBD1 | TRBV2 | CASSIRGQGAGPSSPLHF | TGTGCCAGCAGTATCCGGGGACAGGGGGCCGGTCCCTCCTCACCCCTCCACTTT
TRBJ1-1 | - | TRBD1 | TRBV19 | CASSELLTGGGGAFF | TGTGCCAGTAGTGAACTGTTAACAGGGGGAGGAGGGGCTTTCTTT
TRBJ2-2 | - | TRBD2 | TRBV6-5 | CASRGGGTNTGELFF | TGTGCCAGCAGGGGCGGGGGGACGAACACCGGGGAGCTGTTTTTT
TRBJ2-5 | - | - | TRBV6-4 | CASSSTHGVFPLIILQEQYF | TGTGCCAGCAGTTCAACCCATGGGGTTTTCCCACTCATTATTCTACAGGAGCAGTACTTC
TRBJ2-3 | - | - | TRBV28 | CASSIRGRTTDTQYF | TGTGCCAGCAGCATTAGAGGTAGAACCACAGATACGCAGTATTTT
TRBJ2-7 | - | - | TRBV28 | CASRTQEYEQYF | TGTGCCAGCAGAACACAGGAGTACGAGCAGTACTTC
TRBJ1-1 | - | - | TRBV28 | CVSSLPGTEAFF | TGTGTCAGCAGTTTACCCGGGACAGAAGCTTTCTTT
TRBJ2-3 | few | TRBD2 | TRBV7-2 | CASSWAGGTDTQYF | TGTGCCAGCAGCTGGGCGGGGGGCACAGATACGCAGTATTTT
TRBJ1-2 | - | TRBD1 | TRBV5-4 | CASSPTTGAGYTF | TGTGCCAGCAGCCCTACGACAGGGGCTGGCTACACCTTC
TRBJ2-1 | - | TRBD1 | TRBV20-1 | CSALGTGQFF | TGCAGTGCTTTAGGGACAGGGCAGTTCTTC
TRBJ1-2 | - | - | TRBV9 | CASSVTLEGDYGYTF | TGTGCCAGCAGCGTTACCCTGGAGGGCGACTATGGCTACACCTTC
TRBJ1-4 | - | TRBD1 | TRBV5-3 | CARSSTRQGGHEKLFF | TGTGCCAGAAGCTCTACGAGACAGGGGGGGCATGAAAAACTGTTTTTT
TRBJ2-5 | - | TRBD1 | TRBV7-9 | CASSFMTGLETQYF | TGTGCCAGCAGCTTCATGACAGGGCTGGAGACCCAGTACTTC
TRBJ2-1 | once | TRBD1 | TRBV6-5 | CASSYTGGKTYNEQFF | TGTGCCAGCAGTTATACAGGGGGGAAAACCTACAATGAGCAGTTCTTC
TRBJ2-7 | - | TRBD1 | TRBV5-1 | CASSLVTGAEQYF | TGCGCCAGCAGCTTGGTGACAGGGGCCGAGCAGTACTTC